This entry lists 5 T cell receptor beta chains sequenced from one sample in a study of T cells in Graves' hyperthyroidism and ophthalmopathy. RNA transcripts yielded amplified TCR beta CDR3 regions. In the first-round RT-PCR of the TCR CDR3, the HTBI primer set was used. One entry per CDR3 protein, called by TCRdb with MiXCR from the multiplex PCR reads. This sample has 300,000 to 450,000 distinct CDR3 sequences, with 14% found just once. The sample comprised blood. These receptor sequences come from a woman aged 30 to 39 with Graves' ophthalmopathy.

This clonotype has at least ten counts. This chain links TRBV7-9 with TRBJ2-1, with 11 bases aligning to TRBD2. This CDR3 is 16 amino acids long. J lost 7 bases, V lost 4 bases, and 9 bases had no gene match. Germline CDR1 SEHNR, CDR2 FQNEAQ (reference sequence). The CDR3 protein is CASSSLAWTSGNEQFF. CDR3 sequence (DNA): TGTGCCAGCAGCTCCCTTGCATGGACTAGCGGGAATGAGCAGTTCTTC.

The rearrangement links TRBV5-1 to TRBJ2-3; TRBD1 agrees at 9 bases. The CDR3 is 15 amino acids. CDR1 and CDR2 (germline): SGHRS, YFSETQ. V lost 4 bases, J lost 4 bases, and 7 bases stayed unmatched. The CDR3 spells CASSRGQGGADTQYF. As DNA, the CDR3 is TGCGCCAGCAGCCGGGGACAGGGAGGGGCAGATACGCAGTATTTT. Looking up the rest from reference TRBV5-1 and TRBJ2-3 gives the full variable domain: KAGVTQTPRYLIKTRGQQVTLSCSPISGHRSVSWYQQTPGQGLQFLFEYFSETQRNKGNFPGRFSGRQFSNSRSEMNVSTLELGDSALYLCASSRGQGGADTQYFGPGTRLTVL.

Many counts were recorded for this clonotype. The chain is built from TRBV12-3 or TRBV12-4 and TRBJ2-2, with unresolved D. The length of the CDR3 is 15 residues. V gave up 6 bases and J gave up 0 bases, with 11 bases separating them. CDR3: CASSSIHANTGELFF. In nucleotides, the CDR3 is TGTGCCAGCAGCTCCATCCACGCGAACACCGGGGAGCTGTTTTTT.

The sample holds many counts of this clonotype. The chain joins TRBV28 to TRBJ2-5; D perhaps matches TRBD1 (6 bases). This CDR3 region has 16 residues. Germline V CDR1 and CDR2: MDHEN, SYDVKM. V gave up 3 bases and J gave up 1 base, with 15 bases separating them. The CDR3 DNA reads as TGTGCCAGCAGTTTTACAGGGCATGGTCGCCAAGAGACCCAGTACTTC. It encodes CASSFTGHGRQETQYF.

The genes are TRBV7-9 and TRBJ1-2; 8 bases match TRBD1. The trim removed 1 base at V and 6 bases at J, leaving 4 bases unmatched. This CDR3 region has 14 residues. CDR1 and CDR2 (germline): SEHNR, FQNEAQ (reference sequence). The CDR3 coding sequence is TGTGCCAGCAGCTTAGTCGGACAGGGCAATGGCTACACCTTC. It codes for CASSLVGQGNGYTF.